This T cell receptor beta chain was sequenced for a study of neurological immune-mediated disorders. Overall study results and limits: While HTLV-1-associated myelopathy showed the greatest TCR clonal expansion, multiple sclerosis showed the least, falling below healthy controls.

In Maryland, USA, blood bank volunteers were the healthy controls. PBMCs numbering 2 million and stored at -80 C yielded the unsorted libraries. Germline-derived CDR1 and CDR2 are SGHRS and YFSETQ. The CDR3 runs 16 residues. With 10-nucleotide random UMIs, 5'RACE was used to make the cDNA. From the 5' RACE reads, TCRdb called clonotypes with MiXCR, one entry per CDR3 protein. The sample consists of tens of thousands of distinct CDR3 sequences, 13% to 15% of them appearing once. To note about this clonotype: Its antigen is unknown. A much larger clone lies one base from this, so it may be a read error.

The clonotype comes from a woman between 45 and 60 years old in good health. The sample was PBMCs. The rearrangement joins TRBV5-1 to TRBJ2-3; D possibly corresponds to TRBD1 (6 bases). The CDR3 protein is CANSYSGTSSTDTQYF. The DNA of the CDR3 is TGCGCCAACAGCTACTCCGGGACAAGTAGCACAGATACGCAGTATTTT.